This T cell receptor beta chain originates from a study of T cell responses to AZD1222 COVID-19 vaccine. Sequencing used immunoSEQ multiplex PCR; TCRdb keeps in-frame clones, though not all of them. The data show around 160,000 clones, just over 90% seen once. Germline CDR1 LGHDT, CDR2 YNNKEL (reference sequence). V lost 5 bases, J lost 7 bases, and 7 bases stayed unmatched. This CDR3 is built from 14 residues. The source of this sequence is an adult who received the AZD1222 COVID-19 vaccine. The chain joins TRBV3-1 (or the pseudogene TRBV3-2) to TRBJ2-2; 7 positions agree with TRBD1. The sample was peripheral blood, taken 28 days after the second AZD1222 dose. The CDR3 here is CASSSRQGGGELFF. As DNA, the CDR3 is TGTGCCAGCAGCTCCCGACAGGGTGGCGGGGAGCTGTTTTTT.